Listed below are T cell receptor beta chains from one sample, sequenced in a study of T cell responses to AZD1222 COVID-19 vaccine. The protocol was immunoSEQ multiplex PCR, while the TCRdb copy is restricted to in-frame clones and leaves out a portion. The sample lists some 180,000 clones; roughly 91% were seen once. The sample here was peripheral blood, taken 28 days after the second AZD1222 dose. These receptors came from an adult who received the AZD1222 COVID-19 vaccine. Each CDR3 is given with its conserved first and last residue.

CASSPTGGALPPLF,TRBV7-9,14,TRBJ1-4
CATSRDQALGRDEAFF,TRBV15,16,TRBJ1-1
CASSPRGGLLTLWNIQYF,TRBV27,18,TRBJ2-4
CASSRRGTNEKLFF,TRBV7-8,14,TRBJ1-4
CASSLDVGANEKLFF,TRBV5-4,15,TRBJ1-4
CASSQDPRGENYGYTF,TRBV3-1/TRBV3-2,16,TRBJ1-2
CASSLGHRGINEKLFF,TRBV7-9,16,TRBJ1-4
CAISLGQGANEQFF,TRBV10-3,14,TRBJ2-1
CAWSNEWLEQYF,TRBV30,12,TRBJ2-7
CASSLNGGHTDTQYF,TRBV5-4,15,TRBJ2-3
CASSSLPGQSQFQPQHF,TRBV6-2/TRBV6-3,17,TRBJ1-5
CASSDPTSSHEQYF,TRBV25-1,14,TRBJ2-7
CASSQVRGQETQYF,TRBV4-1,14,TRBJ2-5
CASSVGTNGGKLFF,TRBV11-3,14,TRBJ1-4
CASSERTGPGGEKLFF,TRBV2,16,TRBJ1-4
CASSVEISPYEQYF,TRBV9,14,TRBJ2-7
CASSFTFLTAANEKLFF,TRBV27,17,TRBJ1-4
CASSKQGDTEAFF,TRBV5-5,13,TRBJ1-1
CASSSTDNLYGYTF,TRBV6-5,14,TRBJ1-2
CASSEVPRDYGYTF,TRBV6-1,14,TRBJ1-2
CASRAGDVSNQPQHF,TRBV2,15,TRBJ1-5
CASSAAGAPDTQYF,TRBV19,14,TRBJ2-3
CASSPLGAYNEQFF,TRBV28,14,TRBJ2-1
CASSSYGRDRAFF,TRBV7-9,13,TRBJ1-1
CASSLFQVKRYGYTF,TRBV28,15,TRBJ1-2
CASSPDGGGEQYF,TRBV5-6,13,TRBJ2-7